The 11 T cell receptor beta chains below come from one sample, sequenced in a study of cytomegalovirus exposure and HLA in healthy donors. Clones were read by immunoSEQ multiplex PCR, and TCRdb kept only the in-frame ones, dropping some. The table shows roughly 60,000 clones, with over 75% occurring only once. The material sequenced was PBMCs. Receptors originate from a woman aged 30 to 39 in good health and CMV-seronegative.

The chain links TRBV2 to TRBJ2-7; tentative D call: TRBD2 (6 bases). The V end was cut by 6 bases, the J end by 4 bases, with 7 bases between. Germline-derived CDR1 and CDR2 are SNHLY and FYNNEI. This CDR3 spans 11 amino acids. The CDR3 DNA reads TGTGCCAGCAGCGGGAGTTACGAGCAGTACTTC. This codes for CASSGSYEQYF.

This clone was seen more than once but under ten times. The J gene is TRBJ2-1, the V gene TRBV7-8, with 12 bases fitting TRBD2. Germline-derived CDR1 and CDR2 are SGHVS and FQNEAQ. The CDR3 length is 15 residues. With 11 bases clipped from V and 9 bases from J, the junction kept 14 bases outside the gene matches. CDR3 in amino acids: CAPNEEASGRGEQFF. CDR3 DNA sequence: TGTGCCCCTAATGAAGAGGCTAGCGGGAGGGGTGAGCAGTTCTTC.

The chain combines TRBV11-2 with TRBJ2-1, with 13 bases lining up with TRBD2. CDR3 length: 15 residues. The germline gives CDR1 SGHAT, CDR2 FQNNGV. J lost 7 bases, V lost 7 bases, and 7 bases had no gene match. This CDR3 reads CASNALAGGGNEQFF. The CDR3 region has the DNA TGTGCCAGCAACGCACTAGCGGGAGGGGGGAATGAGCAGTTCTTC.

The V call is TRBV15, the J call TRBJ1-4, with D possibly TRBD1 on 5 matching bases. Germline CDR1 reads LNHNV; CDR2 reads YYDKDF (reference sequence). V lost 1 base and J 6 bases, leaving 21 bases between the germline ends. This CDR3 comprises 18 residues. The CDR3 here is CATSRATRQTLHDEKLFF. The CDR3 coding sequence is TGTGCCACCAGCAGAGCAACCCGACAGACCCTCCATGATGAAAAACTGTTTTTT.

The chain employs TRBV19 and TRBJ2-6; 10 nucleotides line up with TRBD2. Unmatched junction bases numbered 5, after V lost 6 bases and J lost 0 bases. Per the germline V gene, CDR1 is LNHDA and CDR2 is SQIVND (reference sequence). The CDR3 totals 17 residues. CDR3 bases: TGTGCCAGTAGAAGGGGACTAGCGACCTCTGGGGCCAACGTCCTGACTTTC. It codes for CASRRGLATSGANVLTF.

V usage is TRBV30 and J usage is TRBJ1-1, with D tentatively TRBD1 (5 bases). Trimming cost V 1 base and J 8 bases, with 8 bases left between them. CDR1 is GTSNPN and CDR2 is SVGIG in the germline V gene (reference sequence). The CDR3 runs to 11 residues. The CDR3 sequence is CAWSEQGEAFF. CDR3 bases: TGTGCCTGGAGTGAGCAGGGCGAAGCTTTCTTT.

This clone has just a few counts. CDR3 sequence: CSVEDSGGGYTF. Here the CDR3 DNA reads TGCAGCGTTGAAGATTCTGGCGGCGGCTACACCTTC. The chain links TRBV29-1 to TRBJ1-2; D ambiguous. V was clipped by 0 bases and J by 8 bases, with 10 bases between them. The CDR3 loop spans 12 amino acids. From germline, CDR1 is SQVTM and CDR2 ANQGSEA.

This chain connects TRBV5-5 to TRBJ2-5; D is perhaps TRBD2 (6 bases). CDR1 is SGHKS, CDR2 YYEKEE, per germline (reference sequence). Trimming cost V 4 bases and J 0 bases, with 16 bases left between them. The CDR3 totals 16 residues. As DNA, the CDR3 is TGTGCCAGCAGCCTCCGCTGGAGGGCCCACCAAGAGACCCAGTACTTC. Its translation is CASSLRWRAHQETQYF.

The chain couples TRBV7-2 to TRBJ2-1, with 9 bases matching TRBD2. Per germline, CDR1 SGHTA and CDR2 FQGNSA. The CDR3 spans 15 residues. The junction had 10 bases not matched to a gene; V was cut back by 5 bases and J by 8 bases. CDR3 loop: CASSPDSGSRHEQFF. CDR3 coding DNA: TGTGCCAGCAGCCCCGATAGCGGGAGTCGACATGAGCAGTTCTTC.

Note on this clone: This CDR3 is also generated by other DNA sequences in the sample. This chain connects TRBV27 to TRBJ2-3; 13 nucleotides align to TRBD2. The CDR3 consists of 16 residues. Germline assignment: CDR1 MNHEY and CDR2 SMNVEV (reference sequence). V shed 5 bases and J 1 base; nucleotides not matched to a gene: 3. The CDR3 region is CASSRTSGRGTDTQYF. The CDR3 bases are TGTGCCAGCAGTCGTACTAGCGGGAGGGGCACAGATACGCAGTATTTT.

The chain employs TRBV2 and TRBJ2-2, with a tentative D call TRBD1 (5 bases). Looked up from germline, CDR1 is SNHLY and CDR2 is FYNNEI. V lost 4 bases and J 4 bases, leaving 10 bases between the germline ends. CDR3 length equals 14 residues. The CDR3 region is CASSGRASTGELFF. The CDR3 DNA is TGTGCCAGCAGTGGCAGGGCGAGCACCGGGGAGCTGTTTTTT.